The clone carrying this T cell receptor (beta chain) was seen only a few times. Its antigen is undetermined. The data originate from a study of response to subunit inactivated influenza vaccine. The study, taken as a whole, reports: Authors suggested that a seasonal influenza vaccination recruits few new T cells each time.

TCRdb analysed the RT-PCR reads with MiXCR anew, one entry per CDR3 protein. The sample holds over 750,000 distinct CDR3 sequences, 21% seen once. Germline V gene data show CDR1 as SGHRS and CDR2 as YFSETQ. The CDR3 length is 14 residues. V lost 4 bases and J lost 5, with 13 bases in between. The chain employs TRBV5-1 and TRBJ2-1; tentatively, D is TRBD1 (5 bases). This material consisted of PBMCs from blood, taken approximately 5 days after vaccination. This receptor was taken from a man aged 50-59 years who received an inactivated influenza vaccine. The chain's CDR3 is CASSVRAQDNEQFF. The CDR3 DNA is TGCGCCAGCAGCGTCCGAGCACAGGACAATGAGCAGTTCTTC.